This T cell receptor beta chain was found in a study of regulatory T cells in long-lasting Graves disease. Researchers made TCR beta libraries by using iRepertoire HTBI primers and running Arm-PCR on CDR3 regions. Each CDR3 protein gets one entry after TCRdb re-called the multiplex PCR reads with MiXCR. The table shows some 330,000 distinct CDR3 sequences, with approximately 12% occurring only once. The count of this clonotype is one. At one boundary the junction diverges from the germline segment, which might be a read error. As to time point: newly diagnosed GD, antithyroid drugs for less than 3 months. Making the TCR library involved RNA that had been extracted from PBMCs. These same records also appear under a second study, on T cells in Graves' hyperthyroidism and ophthalmopathy.

The TCR sequence derives from a woman between 18 and 29 years old with Graves disease. The sample here was peripheral blood mononuclear cells (PBMCs), taken at new diagnosis, from a patient treated with antithyroid drugs.

The CDR3 here is CAGSGEGILQSSGNTIYF. The CDR3 DNA reads TGTGCCGGCAGCGGCGAGGGTATCTTACAGTCGTCTGGAAACACCATATATTTT. The chain carries TRBV9 and TRBJ1-3; D call uncertain. CDR1 SGDLS and CDR2 YYNGEE come from the germline V gene. CDR3 length equals 18 residues.